The T cell receptor beta chain under discussion was sequenced for a study of shared clonotypes between healthy human individuals (TCRdb year 2020). Study-level background: The cohort comprised a couple of women and a few men aged 18 to 49 years. Per donor, three plates each were used for CD4 naive and CD4 memory, two for CD8 naive, and one for CD8 memory. The study deeply sequenced blood TCR repertoires of about 5 healthy adults to estimate repertoire size and the extent of clonotype sharing between individuals. Different laboratories and diverse techniques were used to prepare libraries and sequence TCR repertoires, to increase sequencing depth and limit assay-specific biases. Between about 0.94 and 8.9 billion PBMCs per donor were obtained by leukapheresis.

Its CDR3 holds 16 amino acids, cysteine through phenylalanine. The only DNA kept is the CDR3, 48 bases in frame from the first base. V is cut back by 1 base and J by 8 bases, with 11 bases in the junction unmatched. According to the germline V gene, CDR1 reads LGHNA and CDR2 reads YSLEER. A note on this clone: No cognate antigen has been identified for it. No per-base quality is available; no much larger clone lies one base away.

Healthy HIV-negative adults with no recently reported acute infections or vaccinations were included as donors. Only Caucasian adults living in Nashville, Tennessee, USA were represented among the donors. CD4+ T cells were enriched by magnetic negative selection; naive cells were then positively selected on CD45RA, and the negative fraction formed the memory subset. Blood was collected by leukapheresis, and PBMCs were isolated by Ficoll-Histopaque density gradient centrifugation and then cryopreserved in liquid nitrogen vapor phase. Analytical flow cytometry was used to check the purity and quantity of each magnetically sorted T cell population. From each sorted fraction, genomic DNA was isolated and quantified by UV absorbance on a Nanodrop 2000c. Paper-wide results and their limitations: Compared with non-shared clonotypes, clonotypes shared by all four sorted-subset donors had higher generation probabilities. Roughly 5.2% of naive CD4, 3.5% of naive CD8, approximately 2% of memory CD4, and more than 0.35% of memory CD8 clonotypes were shared across a few donors. Rarefaction of sorted-subset datasets indicated incomplete sequencing despite the large sequencing depth. Naive subsets generally had larger estimated clonotype richness than memory subsets did. The genetic and exposure-history diversity represented was limited by the small number of donors. Only blood was sampled, and tissue TCR repertoires likely differ from those in blood. Pairwise subsampling indicated that sequencing depth was expected to affect the degree of clonotype sharing among donors.

TCR CDR3 regions were amplified from genomic DNA by multiplex PCR using the deep immunoSEQ assay. Extracted genomic DNA from each cell subset was distributed evenly across all wells of several immunoSEQ 96-well plates, and each plate was treated as a replicate. Each replicate PCR for sorted subsets received around 210 ng genomic DNA, equal to about 30,000 T cell genomes. The purified libraries were quantified using a Qubit 3.0 fluorometer, sized with a Bioanalyzer 2100, and then quantified again using the KAPA Library Quantification kit. Each immunoSEQ 96-well plate was sequenced on its own single-read 150-cycle Illumina NextSeq 550 flow cell. Under the source paper's analysis protocol: Because the immunoSEQ output included only junctional sequences and no quality scores, the filtering could not be the same as the filtering used for full-length reads. Sequences were annotated with PyIR, a Python wrapper for IgBLAST v1.9, using IMGT germline references to assign V/J genes and CDR3. Reads with weak V/J assignments (E-value above 1e-6), missing CDR3, stop codons, out-of-frame junctions, or ambiguous translated residues were removed. V3J clonotypes were defined by identical inferred V gene, J gene, and CDR3 amino acid sequence. To compute the percentage overlap between repertoires, the number of shared unique clonotypes was divided by the size of the smaller repertoire. Richness of each repertoire was evaluated using RTK rarefaction, the Chao1 estimator, and Recon v2.1 estimates of unobserved clonotypes. For all TCRbeta clonotypes obtained by the gDNA method from a handful of donors, generation probabilities were computed with OLGA. TCRdb holds this immuneACCESS table with in-frame rearrangements only. Some clones are missing; in checked studies, unresolved V genes explain under half, and the rest has no known cause. V, J and clone size derive from that table, while D and trimming were established from the DNA sequence. This sample gives some 1,100,000 clones in total; approximately 80% of them show up just once. The ten largest account for under 0.65% of the sample.

The sequence derives from a man between 18 and 35 years old in good health. Some clones in this sample may be carry-over from other donors' samples. The rearrangement joined TRBV4-3 to TRBJ2-3, with 8 middle bases fitting TRBD2. The sample taken for sequencing was memory CD4+ T cells from PBMCs. The cell subset or site label on this specimen signifies: CD45RA-negative fraction. In nucleotide form, the sequence is TGCGCCAGCAGCCAAGCCCAAGCGGGAGTACTGCGTACGCAGTATTTT. It specifies CASSQAQAGVLRTQYF.